Included here is one T cell receptor (beta chain) sequence, with context. This sample is drawn from a study of blood T cell repertoires in COVID-19. Clones were read by immunoSEQ multiplex PCR, and TCRdb kept only the in-frame ones, dropping some. In the table there are around 400,000 clones, around 90% of which are singletons. The CDR3 length is 19 residues. Trimming removed 2 bases from V and 4 bases from J; junction bases left unmatched: 12. Germline CDR1 reads LGHDT; CDR2 reads YNNKEL (reference sequence). The rearrangement joins TRBV3-1 (or the pseudogene TRBV3-2) to TRBJ2-2, with 11 bases fitting TRBD2. The material sequenced was peripheral blood. This TCR derives from a man aged 35 to 55 with acute or convalescent COVID-19. The DNA for the CDR3 is TGTGCCAGCAGCCAATCCGGAGTACCTAGCGGGGGGCTCACCGGGGAGCTGTTTTTT. Its protein is CASSQSGVPSGGLTGELFF.